In its sample, the clone carrying this T cell receptor beta chain was seen once. Treg sorting used a CD4+CD25+CD127-/low gate. Trimming took 6 bases from V and 1 from J, leaving 9 bases between them. This CDR3 has 12 amino acids. From germline, CDR1 is DFQATT and CDR2 SNEGSKA (reference sequence). TCRdb re-derived calls from the 5' RACE reads in MiXCR, one entry per CDR3 protein. The sample lists some 8,300 distinct CDR3 sequences, roughly 51% occurring once. The source is a female donor with breast cancer. The chain carries TRBV20-1 and TRBJ2-5, with no clear D. The sequenced sample was Tregs sorted from a lymph node. CDR3 DNA: TGCAGTGCCAGTACTGGCCAAGAGACCCAGTACTTC. This encodes CSASTGQETQYF.